What follows describes a single T cell receptor (beta chain). Its antigen is not identified. The PCR had 60 Vbeta and 13 Jbeta primers. Using immunoSEQ multiplex PCR, the repertoire was profiled, and TCRdb retains in-frame clones only, with some absent. The table for this sample gives approximately 100,000 clones. Germline values: CDR1 SGHNT, CDR2 YYREEE (reference sequence). CDR3 length: 13 residues. The germline V and J ends were trimmed by 3 bases and 5 bases, with 11 bases remaining between them. The data originate from a study of cytomegalovirus exposure and HLA in healthy donors. Findings of the study overall: Previously analyzed data showed that most TCR beta V segments were productive at a frequency of about 87% or about 30%. An analysis was carried out at a later point. It showed that HLA-associated TCR beta chains were more clonally expanded than equally common non-associated chains.

Specimen: PBMCs. The rearrangement links TRBV5-4 to TRBJ1-1; the D is unclear. The receptor's source is a man aged 35 to 55 in good health and CMV-seronegative. CDR3 bases: TGTGCCAGCAGCTCGGTTGGTGTTACTGAAGCTTTCTTT. It codes for CASSSVGVTEAFF.